One and the same sample provided the 24 T cell receptor beta chains below, sequenced in a study of T-cell memory formation after mild COVID-19. TCRdb used MiXCR to reprocess the 5' RACE reads, holding one entry per CDR3 protein. The table includes about 250,000 distinct CDR3 sequences, 15% detected once. The sequencing sample was made of PBMCs or a T cell subset sorted from them (not recorded which). The receptors shown here come from an adult woman who had mild COVID-19 (a few samples of this study predate the infection). Cell type and time point are not known.

This clonotype was picked up a small number of times. At one of its ends the junction is not consistent with the germline gene, which may arise from a read error. The rearrangement joins TRBV20-1 to TRBJ1-1; no clear D gene. The CDR3 contains 11 residues. CDR1 is DFQATT, CDR2 SNEGSKA, per germline (reference sequence). The chain's CDR3 is CSDRRATEAFF. The CDR3 nucleotides read TGCAGTGATAGACGGGCCACTGAAGCTTTCTTT.

This clonotype was detected once. The chain is built from TRBV30 and TRBJ2-3; the D is unclear. CDR3 length equals 15 residues. V was cut by 3 bases and J by 4 bases, with 17 bases left in between. Germline V lookup: CDR1 GTSNPN, CDR2 SVGIG (reference sequence). CDR3 nucleotides: TGTGCCTGGAGGGTAGTTGGCAGGCCCCCAGATACGCAGTATTTT. Its protein product is CAWRVVGRPPDTQYF.

The chain employs TRBV5-1 and TRBJ2-1, with 15 bases fitting TRBD2. Unmatched junction bases numbered 7, after V lost 4 bases and J lost 5 bases. The CDR3 runs 17 residues. Germline V gives CDR1 SGHRS, CDR2 YFSETQ. DNA for the CDR3: TGCGCCAGCAGCATCGGGGGACTAGCGGGGGGAAACAATGAGCAGTTCTTC. Amino acids: CASSIGGLAGGNNEQFF.

V is TRBV12-3 or TRBV12-4 and J is TRBJ1-1, with a possible D match to TRBD1 (6 bases). V was clipped by 7 bases and J by 5 bases, with 17 bases between them. The CDR3 sequence is 14 residues long. The CDR3 DNA reads as TGTGCCAGCACAACAACAGGGATCATGACTGAAGCTTTCTTT. Encoded protein: CASTTTGIMTEAFF.

This clonotype was observed a few times. V is TRBV20-1 and J is TRBJ2-7, with 8 nucleotides matching TRBD1. Germline V gene sequence: CDR1 DFQATT, CDR2 SNEGSKA (reference sequence). CDR3 size: 14 residues. V dropped 2 bases and J dropped 4; count of bases not matched to a gene: 7. CDR3 bases: TGCAGTGCTAGAACAAGGACAGGGCAGTACGAGCAGTACTTC. This encodes CSARTRTGQYEQYF.

The chain couples TRBV7-2 to TRBJ2-5; D tentatively fits TRBD1 or TRBD2 (5 bases each). The V gene lost 5 bases and the J gene lost 5 bases, with 12 bases spanning the gap. Germline V gives CDR1 SGHTA, CDR2 FQGNSA. This CDR3 contains 13 residues. DNA for the CDR3: TGTGCCAGCAGCCGGGGCAGGGCGGAGACCCAGTACTTC. It is translated as CASSRGRAETQYF.

The rearrangement links TRBV29-1 to TRBJ1-2; 7 bases line up with TRBD1. CDR1 and CDR2 (germline): SQVTM, ANQGSEA. The V gene end was trimmed by 7 bases and the J gene end by 2 bases; junction bases not matched to a gene: 7. The length of the CDR3 is 13 residues. The CDR3 DNA is TGCAGCGCTACAGGGGCGCTCAACTATGGCTACACCTTC. As protein: CSATGALNYGYTF.

At least ten counts were recorded for this clonotype. This sequence joins TRBV7-9 and TRBJ2-7, with TRBD2 matching over 8 bases. CDR1 is SEHNR, CDR2 FQNEAQ, per germline (reference sequence). With 4 bases clipped from V and 6 bases from J, the junction kept 11 bases outside the gene matches. CDR3 size: 15 residues. The CDR3 DNA is TGTGCCAGCAGCTACGAGACGGGAGGGCCCGGCGAGCAGTACTTC. Its protein is CASSYETGGPGEQYF. Variable domain in full (rest from reference TRBV7-9 and TRBJ2-7): DTGVSQNPRHKITKRGQNVTFRCDPISEHNRLYWYRQTLGQGPEFLTYFQNEAQLEKSRLLSDRFSAERPKGSFSTLEIQRTEQGDSAMYLCASSYETGGPGEQYFGPGTRLTVT.

In nucleotides, the CDR3 is TGCGCCAGCAGCCAAGATCAGGAGATAACAGGGAGGCGGGAGACCCAGTACTTC. It specifies CASSQDQEITGRRETQYF. V and J are TRBV4-1 and TRBJ2-5; either TRBD1 or TRBD2 may fit D (6 bases each). Germline V gene data show CDR1 as MGHRA and CDR2 as YSYEKL. The CDR3 is 18 residues long. V was clipped by 0 bases and J by 5 bases, with 22 bases between them.

This chain joins TRBV29-1 and TRBJ2-1, with 11 bases aligning to TRBD1. Germline CDR1 and CDR2: SQVTM and ANQGSEA. This CDR3 is 16 amino acids long. Losses at the gene ends were 0 bases for V and 6 bases for J; bases not matched to a gene: 7. CDR3 sequence (DNA): TGCAGCGTTGAAGATCCGCCCGGGACAGGGGGCAATGAGCAGTTCTTC. Translated: CSVEDPPGTGGNEQFF.

The chain joins TRBV7-9 to TRBJ1-1, with no clear D. Germline CDR1 is SEHNR and CDR2 is FQNEAQ (reference sequence). V was trimmed by 0 bases and J by 11 bases, leaving 16 bases between them. The CDR3 extends over 14 amino acids. The chain's CDR3 is CASSLAPAEKRAFF. CDR3 DNA: TGTGCCAGCAGCTTAGCTCCGGCGGAAAAGAGGGCTTTCTTT.

This clonotype came up a few times. The chain links TRBV4-3 to TRBJ2-5; D tentatively fits TRBD1 or TRBD2 (5 bases each). Germline V CDR1 and CDR2: LGHNA, YSLEER. Trimming removed 4 bases at V and 1 base at J, with 10 bases between. There are 14 residues in the CDR3. The CDR3 here is CASSRGTFQETQYF. The CDR3 DNA sequence: TGCGCCAGCAGCCGAGGGACCTTCCAAGAGACCCAGTACTTC.

This clonotype was detected only a few times. The chain carries TRBV12-3 or TRBV12-4 and TRBJ2-5, with TRBD2 identical over 10 bases. V gave up 6 bases and J gave up 5 bases; unmatched junction bases: 9. This CDR3 comprises 15 residues. The CDR3 reads CASSLWLAGVETQYF. The CDR3 DNA sequence: TGTGCCAGCAGCCTCTGGCTAGCGGGGGTGGAGACCCAGTACTTC.

The chain recombines TRBV19 with TRBJ2-2; D ambiguous. Between the trimmed V and J ends, which lost 4 bases and 3 bases, there was a span of 12 bases. In germline, CDR1 is LNHDA, CDR2 SQIVND (reference sequence). The CDR3 runs 15 residues. The CDR3 nucleotides read TGTGCCAGTAGTACCGCGACGACGTACACCGGGGAGCTGTTTTTT. The encoded protein is CASSTATTYTGELFF.

This clonotype was detected only a few times. The chain is built from TRBV18 and TRBJ2-5, with a weak D call TRBD1 (5 bases). Germline V gene lookup returns CDR1 KGHSH and CDR2 LQKENI. CDR3 size: 14 residues. V was trimmed by 3 bases and J by 0 bases, leaving 8 bases between them. For the CDR3, the DNA is TGTGCCAGCTCACCGGGGCAATACCAAGAGACCCAGTACTTC. It is translated as CASSPGQYQETQYF. Drawing the rest from reference TRBV18 and TRBJ2-5, the complete variable domain is NAGVMQNPRHLVRRRGQEARLRCSPMKGHSHVYWYRQLPEEGLKFMVYLQKENIIDESGMPKERFSAEFPKEGPSILRIQQVVRGDSAAYFCASSPGQYQETQYFGPGTRLLVL.

This clonotype was seen only a few times. V and J are TRBV11-3 and TRBJ2-4; either TRBD1 or TRBD2 may supply D (5 bases each). Trimming left V 4 bases short and J 6 bases short, with 13 bases between. Germline CDR1 SGHNT, CDR2 YENEEA. The CDR3 is made up of 14 amino acids. The CDR3 nucleotides read TGTGCCAGCAGCTCGGGACCCACGTCAAACATTCAGTACTTC. Its protein product is CASSSGPTSNIQYF.

The chain combines TRBV3-1 with TRBJ1-3; D gene uncertain. The V gene's germline CDR1 is LGHDT and CDR2 YNNKEL (reference sequence). V was shortened by 6 bases and J by 2 bases, with 8 bases between the two germline ends. This CDR3 contains 13 residues. This CDR3 is CASRTSAGNTIYF. The CDR3 region has the DNA TGTGCCAGCAGGACGAGTGCTGGAAACACCATATATTTT.

This rearrangement joins TRBV7-2 to TRBJ1-6, with D maybe TRBD1 (6 bases). Germline CDR1 SGHTA, CDR2 FQGNSA. There are 19 residues in the CDR3. Trimming left V 1 base short and J 5 bases short, with 21 bases between. The CDR3, as DNA: TGTGCCAGCAGCTTAGGGCCCGTACAGGGCGGAGGGAATAATTCACCCCTCCACTTT. Encoded protein: CASSLGPVQGGGNNSPLHF.

This chain connects TRBV18 to TRBJ2-3; D not certain. Trimming shortened V by 3 bases and J by 2 bases, and 9 bases separated the two germline ends. This CDR3 has 14 amino acids. Germline-derived CDR1 and CDR2 are KGHSH and LQKENI. In DNA, the CDR3 is TGTGCCAGCTCACCGACGGAGTACACAGATACGCAGTATTTT. This translates into CASSPTEYTDTQYF.

This clonotype was recorded a few times. The chain carries TRBV16 and TRBJ1-2; no reliable D call. Per the germline V gene, CDR1 is KGHSY and CDR2 is FQNENV. The length of the CDR3 is 14 residues. V lost 0 bases and J lost 4, with 9 bases in between. CDR3 sequence reads: CASSQSTGPYGYTF. The CDR3, as DNA: TGTGCCAGCAGCCAATCGACGGGTCCCTATGGCTACACCTTC.

The V call is TRBV19, the J call TRBJ2-6; maybe TRBD1 (5 bases). Trimming shortened V by 7 bases and J by 2 bases, and 15 bases separated the two germline ends. The CDR3 consists of 16 residues. Germline values: CDR1 LNHDA, CDR2 SQIVND (reference sequence). For the CDR3, the DNA is TGTGCCAGTATAGGGCAGGGAAACCCTGGGGCCAACGTCCTGACTTTC. Protein product: CASIGQGNPGANVLTF.

This clonotype appeared a few times. The CDR3 DNA sequence: TGTGCCAGCTCTAGACAAAACAATCAGCCCCAGCATTTT. As protein: CASSRQNNQPQHF. This chain links TRBV7-2 with TRBJ1-5; D is unresolved. This CDR3 has 13 residues. V was cut by 8 bases and J by 3 bases, with 11 bases left in between. Looked up from germline, CDR1 is SGHTA and CDR2 is FQGNSA.

This chain uses TRBV5-4 with TRBJ2-5, with 8 bases that match TRBD2. V lost 0 bases and J lost 1; bases outside the gene matches: 5. The CDR3 loop spans 16 amino acids. Germline CDR1 is SGHNT and CDR2 is YYREEE (reference sequence). Here the CDR3 DNA reads TGTGCCAGCAGCTTGGCCTCGGCGGGGGGCCAAGAGACCCAGTACTTC. Protein product: CASSLASAGGQETQYF.

The chain carries TRBV11-1 and TRBJ1-6; 7 bases align to TRBD1. There are 14 residues in the CDR3. V shed 6 bases, J shed 7 bases, and the junction held 6 bases outside the gene matches. CDR1 SGHAT and CDR2 FQDESV come from the germline V gene (reference sequence). CDR3 sequence: CASRAQGWNSPLHF. DNA for the CDR3: TGTGCCAGCAGAGCACAGGGGTGGAATTCACCCCTCCACTTT.